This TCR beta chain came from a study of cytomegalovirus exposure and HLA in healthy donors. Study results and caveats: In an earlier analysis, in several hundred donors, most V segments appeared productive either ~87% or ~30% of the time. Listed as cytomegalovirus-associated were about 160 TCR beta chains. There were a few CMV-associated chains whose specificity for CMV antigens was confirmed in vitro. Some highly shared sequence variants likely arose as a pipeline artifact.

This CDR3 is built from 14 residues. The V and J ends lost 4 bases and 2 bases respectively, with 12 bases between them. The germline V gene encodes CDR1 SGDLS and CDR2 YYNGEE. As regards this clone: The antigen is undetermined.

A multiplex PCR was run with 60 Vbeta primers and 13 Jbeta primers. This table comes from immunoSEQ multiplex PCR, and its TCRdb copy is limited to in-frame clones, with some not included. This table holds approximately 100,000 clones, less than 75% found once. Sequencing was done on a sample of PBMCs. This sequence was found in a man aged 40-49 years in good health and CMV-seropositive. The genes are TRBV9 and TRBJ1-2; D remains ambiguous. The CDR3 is CASSTSGRNYGYTF. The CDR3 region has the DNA TGTGCCAGCAGCACGAGTGGGAGGAACTATGGCTACACCTTC. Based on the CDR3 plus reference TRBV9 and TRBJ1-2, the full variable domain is DSGVTQTPKHLITATGQRVTLRCSPRSGDLSVYWYQQSLDQGLQFLIQYYNGEERAKGNILERFSAQQFPDLHSELNLSSLELGDSALYFCASSTSGRNYGYTFGSGTRLTVV.